This T cell receptor (beta chain) was identified in a study of cytomegalovirus exposure and HLA in healthy donors. In the study overall: Drawn from HLA-typed donors, some 80 million unique TCRs were held in an early data release.

The study, taken as a whole, reports: Later, an analysis found that common viral pathogens appeared to be linked with several of the most significant clusters. Excluded were some V segments that proved indistinguishable, including TRBV6-2 and TRBV6-3.

PCR employed 60 Vbeta and 13 Jbeta primers. The method was immunoSEQ multiplex PCR; TCRdb's version includes in-frame clones alone and lacks a portion of them. This sample lists 90,000 to 130,000 clones; its ten largest clones have 6.8%. Trimming removed 5 bases from V and 4 bases from J, with 13 bases in between. The CDR3 extends over 14 amino acids. CDR1 LNHDA and CDR2 SQIVND come from the germline V gene (reference sequence). Concerning this clone itself: Antigen unknown.

The sequencing input was PBMCs. The chain recombines TRBV19 with TRBJ2-3; D unclear. The source of this sequence is a man between 35 and 55 years old in good health and CMV-seropositive. CDR3 loop: CASSSGWVADTQYF. The CDR3 nucleotides are TGTGCCAGTAGTTCGGGTTGGGTGGCAGATACGCAGTATTTT.